Listed below are T cell receptor beta chains from one sample, sequenced in a study of cytomegalovirus exposure and HLA in healthy donors. Using immunoSEQ multiplex PCR, the repertoire was profiled, and TCRdb retains in-frame clones only, with some absent. The sample records around 130,000 clones, 8.5% to 10% being singletons. Material: PBMCs. These receptors came from a man aged 40-49 years in good health and CMV-seronegative. Both conserved end residues are part of each CDR3. Each record gives: D gene, V gene, CDR3 length, J gene, clone size, CDR3 protein, CDR3 DNA. D genes are given only for firm matches. A clone size is listed for some rows: how often the clone was seen (once, few, many), or a class if it is expanded.

D gene: TRBD1; V gene: TRBV6-4; CDR3 length: 15; J gene: TRBJ2-3; clone size: many; CDR3 protein: CASSSGTGGTDTQYF; CDR3 DNA: TGTGCCAGCAGTTCCGGGACAGGGGGCACAGATACGCAGTATTTT
D gene: .; V gene: TRBV5-5; CDR3 length: 15; J gene: TRBJ1-4; clone size: .; CDR3 protein: CASSSGLSGGEKLFF; CDR3 DNA: TGTGCCAGCAGCTCAGGGCTATCGGGTGGTGAAAAACTGTTTTTT
D gene: TRBD2; V gene: TRBV10-1; CDR3 length: 16; J gene: TRBJ2-1; clone size: .; CDR3 protein: CASSETSGGPYNEQFF; CDR3 DNA: TGCGCCAGCAGTGAGACTAGCGGGGGGCCCTACAATGAGCAGTTCTTC
D gene: .; V gene: TRBV2; CDR3 length: 12; J gene: TRBJ1-3; clone size: few; CDR3 protein: CASRWSGNTIYF; CDR3 DNA: TGTGCCAGCAGGTGGAGTGGAAACACCATATATTTT
D gene: TRBD1; V gene: TRBV10-3; CDR3 length: 14; J gene: TRBJ2-7; clone size: .; CDR3 protein: CAIRSDRDGLEQYF; CDR3 DNA: TGTGCCATCAGATCGGACAGGGATGGGCTCGAGCAGTACTTC
D gene: .; V gene: TRBV15; CDR3 length: 16; J gene: TRBJ2-3; clone size: .; CDR3 protein: CATSRDLAERTDTQYF; CDR3 DNA: TGTGCCACCAGCAGAGACTTGGCGGAACGCACAGATACGCAGTATTTT
D gene: .; V gene: TRBV6-6; CDR3 length: 15; J gene: TRBJ2-2; clone size: .; CDR3 protein: CASSSRVSATGELFF; CDR3 DNA: TGTGCCAGCAGCTCCCGGGTTTCCGCCACCGGGGAGCTGTTTTTT
D gene: .; V gene: TRBV9; CDR3 length: 14; J gene: TRBJ2-7; clone size: few; CDR3 protein: CASSVGRGAYEQYF; CDR3 DNA: TGTGCCAGCAGCGTAGGTCGAGGCGCCTACGAGCAGTACTTC
D gene: TRBD2; V gene: TRBV7-9; CDR3 length: 18; J gene: TRBJ2-1; clone size: .; CDR3 protein: CASSLDSRVLAVDDEQFF; CDR3 DNA: TGTGCCAGCAGCTTAGATTCTAGGGTCCTAGCGGTTGACGATGAGCAGTTCTTC
D gene: TRBD1; V gene: TRBV14; CDR3 length: 15; J gene: TRBJ2-7; clone size: .; CDR3 protein: CASSQKGGIRYEQYF; CDR3 DNA: TGTGCCAGCAGCCAAAAAGGGGGCATAAGATACGAGCAGTACTTC
D gene: .; V gene: TRBV4-2; CDR3 length: 15; J gene: TRBJ1-3; clone size: few; CDR3 protein: CASSQGSGVGNTIYF; CDR3 DNA: TGTGCCAGCAGCCAAGGCTCAGGGGTTGGAAACACCATATATTTT
D gene: .; V gene: TRBV9; CDR3 length: 14; J gene: TRBJ1-5; clone size: few; CDR3 protein: CASSVGAGNQPQHF; CDR3 DNA: TGTGCCAGCAGCGTAGGGGCCGGCAATCAGCCCCAGCATTTT
D gene: .; V gene: TRBV7-9; CDR3 length: 15; J gene: TRBJ1-2; clone size: .; CDR3 protein: CASSPSEGSWNGYTF; CDR3 DNA: TGTGCCAGCAGCCCGTCGGAGGGGAGTTGGAATGGCTACACCTTC
D gene: TRBD1; V gene: TRBV28; CDR3 length: 12; J gene: TRBJ2-7; clone size: few; CDR3 protein: CASSHRGIEQYF; CDR3 DNA: TGTGCCAGCAGTCACAGGGGGATTGAGCAGTACTTC
D gene: TRBD1; V gene: TRBV4-3; CDR3 length: 14; J gene: TRBJ2-1; clone size: .; CDR3 protein: CASSQDRDSNKQFF; CDR3 DNA: TGCGCCAGCAGCCAAGACCGGGACAGCAATAAGCAGTTCTTC
D gene: .; V gene: TRBV30; CDR3 length: 11; J gene: TRBJ1-2; clone size: few; CDR3 protein: CAWSAGGGYTF; CDR3 DNA: TGTGCCTGGAGTGCCGGGGGGGGCTACACCTTC